This T cell receptor (beta chain) emerged from a study of blood T cells in healthy people across ages. Study overall: Template-switching capture recovered about one barcoded beta molecule per two T cells.

A sample-barcoded 5' primer and a J-beta primer mix were used in a second PCR of roughly 7 to 12 cycles. A minimum of 2.5 million CDR3-containing paired-end reads was obtained for each sample. A single record per CDR3 protein comes from TCRdb applying MiXCR to the 5' RACE reads. This sample has over 1,200,000 distinct CDR3 sequences, with almost 60% found just once. Aged about 6 to 95, donors were systemically healthy Caucasians from Russia. Sequencing used blood. The TCR sequence derives from a man between 18 and 29 years old in good health.

CDR3 sequence (DNA): TGCAGCGTTTGGGATAGACCAGGGCGGAGGGTCGAGACCCAGTACTTC. The encoded protein is CSVWDRPGRRVETQYF. The chain employs TRBV29-1 and TRBJ2-5, with a tentative D call TRBD2 (6 bases). The CDR3 has 16 amino acids. The V gene's germline CDR1 is SQVTM and CDR2 ANQGSEA. V gave up 5 bases and J gave up 5 bases, with 24 bases separating them.